These 20 T cell receptor beta chains were all obtained from the same sample, sequenced in a study of cytomegalovirus exposure and HLA in healthy donors. With 60 Vbeta and 13 Jbeta primers, the PCR was carried out. Repertoires were generated with immunoSEQ multiplex PCR, while TCRdb's copy carries only in-frame clones and drops some. Here the sample spans about 270,000 clones, about 75% being singletons. Specimen: PBMCs. The receptors were sampled from a female donor in good health and CMV-seronegative.

Turning to this clone: This specimen includes other DNA sequences encoding the same CDR3. The chain uses TRBV30 and TRBJ2-1, with D maybe TRBD2 (7 bases). V lost 2 bases to trimming and J lost 5 bases, with 22 bases between them. CDR3 length equals 17 residues. CDR1 is GTSNPN, CDR2 SVGIG, per germline (reference sequence). CDR3 sequence: CAWSSLGGLVGNNEQFF. The CDR3 DNA follows: TGTGCCTGGAGTTCTCTGGGGGGGCTAGTAGGGAACAATGAGCAGTTCTTC.

The V gene is TRBV28, the J gene TRBJ1-5; TRBD1 might be the D (6 bases). Germline-derived CDR1 and CDR2 are MDHEN and SYDVKM. V lost 2 bases and J lost 3, with 11 bases in between. The CDR3 contains 15 residues. The CDR3 region is CASSLVQGSNQPQHF. The DNA of the CDR3 is TGTGCCAGCAGTTTAGTACAGGGATCCAATCAGCCCCAGCATTTT.

V gene TRBV19 combines with J gene TRBJ1-1; the match to TRBD1 covers 7 bases. Germline-derived CDR1 and CDR2 are LNHDA and SQIVND (reference sequence). The CDR3 has 13 residues. J gave up 11 bases and V 9 bases, and 15 bases lay outside the gene matches. The CDR3 spells CASAGTVRVRAFF. CDR3 nucleotides: TGTGCCAGCGCCGGGACAGTGCGTGTTCGGGCTTTCTTT.

This clone was picked up a small number of times. The chain is built from TRBV2 and TRBJ1-1; D unresolved. The CDR3 covers 13 residues. Germline V gene lookup returns CDR1 SNHLY and CDR2 FYNNEI. V lost 10 bases to trimming and J lost 0 bases, with 12 bases between them. This CDR3 reads CAIQEVVNTEAFF. Written as DNA, the CDR3 is TGTGCCATCCAAGAGGTGGTGAACACTGAAGCTTTCTTT.

The chain employs TRBV6-4 and TRBJ2-3; no firm D call. Germline V lookup: CDR1 MRHNA, CDR2 SNTAGT. With 3 bases removed from V and 1 base from J, the gap between germline ends came to 8 bases. The CDR3 runs 14 residues. CDR3 in DNA: TGTGCCAGCAGTGAGCTGGCGGGCACAGATACGCAGTATTTT. Protein sequence: CASSELAGTDTQYF.

This chain links TRBV2 with TRBJ1-4, with 11 positions matching TRBD1. CDR3 length: 14 amino acids. CDR1 SNHLY and CDR2 FYNNEI come from the germline V gene. The ends lost 2 bases at V and 10 bases at J; junction bases unmatched: 3. The CDR3 bases are TGTGCCAGCAGTGAACTAGGACAGGGGGCAAAACTGTTTTTT. Amino acid sequence: CASSELGQGAKLFF.

The V and J genes are TRBV2 and TRBJ1-6; unclear D gene. CDR1 SNHLY and CDR2 FYNNEI come from the germline V gene. The CDR3 sequence is 16 residues long. V was shortened by 4 bases and J by 9 bases, with 19 bases between the two germline ends. The CDR3 DNA is TGTGCCAGCAGTGTAAGCCAACGGTTTTTGAGTTCACCCCTCCACTTT. The encoded protein is CASSVSQRFLSSPLHF.

The chain couples TRBV18 to TRBJ2-7, with D maybe TRBD1 (5 bases). The CDR3 is 11 residues long. V was pared by 8 bases and J by 3 bases, with 8 bases between. CDR1 and CDR2 from the germline V gene are KGHSH and LQKENI. The CDR3 spells CASRDSYEQYF. CDR3 nucleotide sequence: TGTGCCAGCCGCGACAGCTACGAGCAGTACTTC.

The V call is TRBV5-4, the J call TRBJ2-5, with D uncertain. The V end lost 7 bases, the J end lost 1 base, and 8 bases lay between the germline ends. Germline lookup yields CDR1 SGHNT and CDR2 YYREEE (reference sequence). CDR3 length: 12 amino acids. CDR3 in DNA: TGTGCCAGCGCAGGCTCCCAAGAGACCCAGTACTTC. Translating it yields CASAGSQETQYF.

The table lists this clone with a few counts. The chain joins TRBV11-3 to TRBJ1-2; D might be TRBD1 (5 bases). CDR3 length: 15 amino acids. Trimming shortened V by 5 bases and J by 2 bases, and 15 bases separated the two germline ends. Germline lookup yields CDR1 SGHNT and CDR2 YENEEA. CDR3 loop: CASSRGNRRNYGYTF. Here the CDR3 DNA reads TGTGCCAGCAGCCGTGGTAACAGGCGGAACTATGGCTACACCTTC.

The chain employs TRBV10-3 and TRBJ2-2, with 9 bases aligning to TRBD1. The CDR3 spans 14 residues. Germline V CDR1 and CDR2: ENHRY, SYGVKD. With V trimmed by 10 bases and J by 2 bases, 5 bases remained unmatched. CDR3 in amino acids: CATWTGDNTGELFF. CDR3 bases: TGTGCCACCTGGACAGGGGACAACACCGGGGAGCTGTTTTTT.

The chain is built from TRBV4-2 and TRBJ1-3; D is possibly TRBD1 (5 bases). Per germline, CDR1 LGHNA and CDR2 YNFKEQ. There are 14 residues in the CDR3. Trimming pared 8 bases from V and 7 bases from J, leaving 18 bases between. This CDR3 reads CASENGGKGNTIYF. The CDR3 DNA is TGTGCCAGCGAAAACGGGGGTAAAGGGAACACCATATATTTT.

V is TRBV19 and J is TRBJ2-2; TRBD2 is a possible D gene (6 bases). This CDR3 region has 16 residues. Trimming removed 6 bases at V and 1 base at J, with 15 bases between. CDR1 and CDR2 (germline): LNHDA, SQIVND (reference sequence). The CDR3 nucleotides read TGTGCCAGTAGGAAGTCGGACTACCTGAACACCGGGGAGCTGTTTTTT. Encoded protein: CASRKSDYLNTGELFF.

The genes are TRBV9 and TRBJ2-5; TRBD2 matches 11 bases. V was pared by 3 bases and J by 5 bases, with 3 bases of the junction left unmatched. CDR3 length equals 14 residues. From germline, CDR1 is SGDLS and CDR2 YYNGEE. The CDR3 sequence: CASSATSGSETQYF. The CDR3 DNA sequence: TGTGCCAGCAGCGCTACTAGCGGGAGTGAGACCCAGTACTTC.

The J gene is TRBJ2-1, the V gene TRBV27; no definite D call. The CDR3 has 14 residues. Germline V gives CDR1 MNHEY, CDR2 SMNVEV (reference sequence). Trimming pared 3 bases from V and 5 bases from J, leaving 11 bases between. CDR3 bases: TGTGCCAGCAGTTTTCTAAGTGGAGACAATGAGCAGTTCTTC. The encoded protein is CASSFLSGDNEQFF.

This chain connects TRBV28 to TRBJ2-1; TRBD1 agrees at 9 bases. CDR3 length: 15 residues. V lost 5 bases to trimming and J lost 3 bases; unmatched junction nucleotides: 5. CDR1 MDHEN and CDR2 SYDVKM come from the germline V gene. In DNA, the CDR3 is TGTGCCAGCAGTGGCGGGACAGGGTACTACAATGAGCAGTTCTTC. As protein: CASSGGTGYYNEQFF.

The rearrangement uses TRBV10-3 and TRBJ2-7, with 10 bases fitting TRBD1. CDR1 is ENHRY, CDR2 SYGVKD, per germline. V shed 8 bases and J 4 bases; nucleotides not matched to a gene: 14. This CDR3 has 16 amino acids. CDR3: CAIRREMTGGAYEQYF. In DNA form, the CDR3 reads TGTGCCATCCGACGAGAAATGACAGGGGGCGCGTACGAGCAGTACTTC.

This clone has only a few counts. The genes are TRBV13 and TRBJ2-7, with a tentative D call TRBD1 (5 bases). Germline V gives CDR1 PRHDT, CDR2 FYEKMQ (reference sequence). This CDR3 contains 14 residues. Trimming stripped 5 bases from V and 2 bases from J, with 13 bases between. CDR3 bases: TGTGCCAGCAGCCGCGACAGTTCCCCCTACGAGCAGTACTTC. Translating it yields CASSRDSSPYEQYF.

This clone was seen many times. This chain uses TRBV11-2 with TRBJ2-4, with 9 bases lining up with TRBD1. J lost 1 base, V lost 5 bases, and 6 bases had no gene match. Germline values: CDR1 SGHAT, CDR2 FQNNGV. The CDR3 runs 16 residues. The DNA of the CDR3 is TGTGCCAGCAGCGGGGACAGGGATCGGGCCAAAAACATTCAGTACTTC. This gives the protein CASSGDRDRAKNIQYF.

The V gene is TRBV18, the J gene TRBJ2-1; TRBD2 matches at 11 bases. V gave up 4 bases and J gave up 6 bases; unmatched junction bases: 8. This CDR3 has 16 amino acids. Germline V gives CDR1 KGHSH, CDR2 LQKENI. Here the CDR3 DNA reads TGTGCCAGCTCACTGAGACTAGCGGGGCTTTCCAATGAGCAGTTCTTC. Amino acids: CASSLRLAGLSNEQFF.